A selection of T cell receptor beta chains follows, all from one sample in a study of OX40 agonist ivuxolimab in advanced cancers. The repertoire was sequenced with immunoSEQ multiplex PCR; TCRdb's copy has only in-frame clones and lacks some. The sample records about 50,000 clones, 70% to 80% being singletons. This material consisted of CD4+ or CD8+ T cells sorted from blood, taken in a trial of the OX40 agonist ivuxolimab. All receptors come from an adult with an advanced solid tumor such as melanoma, head and neck, liver or kidney cancer. CDR3s include the opening cysteine and the closing phenylalanine or tryptophan. The order of the fields is V gene, J gene, D gene, clone size, CDR3 protein, CDR3 DNA. The D gene is left open where the match is weak. Size is stated for part of the rows, as once, few or many counts, or as a class when the clone is expanded.

v_gene: TRBV2
j_gene: TRBJ2-3
d_gene: .
abundance: .
CDR3aa: CASSVRGRNTDTQYF
CDR3nt: TGTGCCAGCAGTGTGAGAGGGCGAAACACAGATACGCAGTATTTT

v_gene: TRBV11-1
j_gene: TRBJ2-7
d_gene: .
abundance: once
CDR3aa: CASSSEERGEQYF
CDR3nt: TGTGCCAGCAGCTCCGAAGAGAGGGGGGAGCAGTACTTC

v_gene: TRBV11-2
j_gene: TRBJ2-6
d_gene: .
abundance: .
CDR3aa: CASSLDGGANVLTF
CDR3nt: TGTGCCAGCAGCTTAGATGGTGGGGCCAACGTCCTGACTTTC

v_gene: TRBV6-6
j_gene: TRBJ2-5
d_gene: TRBD1
abundance: few
CDR3aa: CASSYGGTGKETQYF
CDR3nt: TGTGCCAGCAGTTACGGAGGGACAGGGAAAGAGACCCAGTACTTC

v_gene: TRBV28
j_gene: TRBJ1-1
d_gene: .
abundance: .
CDR3aa: CASSPDLRGAFF
CDR3nt: TGTGCCAGCAGCCCGGACCTTCGCGGGGCTTTCTTT

v_gene: TRBV7-2
j_gene: TRBJ2-5
d_gene: .
abundance: .
CDR3aa: CASSSDSGTQYF
CDR3nt: TGTGCCAGCAGCTCGGATAGCGGGACCCAGTACTTC

v_gene: TRBV5-5
j_gene: TRBJ1-5
d_gene: TRBD1
abundance: .
CDR3aa: CASSPTGTGRNQPQHF
CDR3nt: TGTGCCAGCAGCCCAACTGGGACAGGACGCAATCAGCCCCAGCATTTT

v_gene: TRBV7-8
j_gene: TRBJ2-7
d_gene: .
abundance: once
CDR3aa: CASSSPGPYEQYF
CDR3nt: TGTGCCAGCAGCTCTCCGGGTCCTTACGAGCAGTACTTC

v_gene: TRBV4-3
j_gene: TRBJ2-7
d_gene: .
abundance: once
CDR3aa: CASSPRSGPGYEQYF
CDR3nt: TGCGCCAGCAGCCCACGGTCGGGGCCTGGTTACGAGCAGTACTTC

v_gene: TRBV5-1
j_gene: TRBJ2-2
d_gene: TRBD1
abundance: .
CDR3aa: CASSFRDRGIGELFF
CDR3nt: TGCGCCAGCAGCTTTCGGGACAGGGGGATCGGGGAGCTGTTTTTT

v_gene: TRBV7-9
j_gene: TRBJ2-6
d_gene: TRBD1
abundance: once
CDR3aa: CASSGDRASSGANVLTF
CDR3nt: TGTGCCAGCAGCGGAGACAGGGCCAGCTCTGGGGCCAACGTCCTGACTTTC

v_gene: TRBV18
j_gene: TRBJ2-1
d_gene: TRBD1
abundance: once
CDR3aa: CASSLRQGDEQFF
CDR3nt: TGTGCCAGCTCATTACGACAGGGCGATGAGCAGTTCTTC

v_gene: TRBV9
j_gene: TRBJ1-1
d_gene: TRBD1
abundance: .
CDR3aa: CASSVGQGDTEAFF
CDR3nt: TGTGCCAGCAGCGTGGGACAGGGGGACACTGAAGCTTTCTTT

v_gene: TRBV7-9
j_gene: TRBJ2-1
d_gene: .
abundance: .
CDR3aa: CASSPLRGKDNEQFF
CDR3nt: TGTGCCAGCAGCCCACTTCGGGGGAAAGACAATGAGCAGTTCTTC

v_gene: TRBV9
j_gene: TRBJ2-3
d_gene: TRBD2
abundance: .
CDR3aa: CASSRGGLAGGPRTDTQYF
CDR3nt: TGTGCCAGCAGCCGCGGGGGACTAGCGGGGGGGCCGCGGACAGATACGCAGTATTTT

v_gene: TRBV11-3
j_gene: TRBJ2-3
d_gene: .
abundance: .
CDR3aa: CASSPGERDTQYF
CDR3nt: TGTGCCAGCAGCCCCGGGGAGAGGGATACGCAGTATTTT

v_gene: TRBV30
j_gene: TRBJ2-3
d_gene: .
abundance: .
CDR3aa: CAWSSQVGTDTQYF
CDR3nt: TGTGCCTGGAGTTCGCAGGTAGGCACAGATACGCAGTATTTT

v_gene: TRBV7-9
j_gene: TRBJ1-4
d_gene: .
abundance: .
CDR3aa: CASSPAVGEPNEKLFF
CDR3nt: TGTGCCAGCAGCCCAGCCGTGGGGGAGCCTAATGAAAAACTGTTTTTT

v_gene: TRBV6-1
j_gene: TRBJ1-1
d_gene: .
abundance: .
CDR3aa: CASRGGVAAFF
CDR3nt: TGTGCCAGCCGAGGAGGGGTTGCCGCTTTCTTT

v_gene: TRBV10-1
j_gene: TRBJ2-3
d_gene: TRBD2
abundance: once
CDR3aa: CASSSGLAASTDTQYF
CDR3nt: TGCGCCAGCAGCTCGGGACTAGCGGCTAGCACAGATACGCAGTATTTT

v_gene: TRBV27
j_gene: TRBJ2-1
d_gene: .
abundance: .
CDR3aa: CASSVIGPIIEQFF
CDR3nt: TGTGCCAGCAGCGTCATAGGGCCGATCATTGAGCAGTTCTTC

v_gene: TRBV4-1
j_gene: TRBJ1-5
d_gene: TRBD1
abundance: .
CDR3aa: CASSQERYRGLNQPQHF
CDR3nt: TGCGCCAGCAGCCAAGAGCGGTACAGGGGGCTTAATCAGCCCCAGCATTTT

v_gene: TRBV6-1
j_gene: TRBJ2-2
d_gene: .
abundance: few
CDR3aa: CASGLNTGELFF
CDR3nt: TGTGCCAGCGGCCTGAACACCGGGGAGCTGTTTTTT

v_gene: TRBV11-2
j_gene: TRBJ1-1
d_gene: TRBD1
abundance: .
CDR3aa: CASSSPQGARNTEAFF
CDR3nt: TGTGCCAGCAGCTCACCCCAGGGGGCGAGGAACACTGAAGCTTTCTTT

v_gene: TRBV5-8
j_gene: TRBJ1-5
d_gene: .
abundance: .
CDR3aa: CASSLSLIASGQPQHF
CDR3nt: TGTGCCAGCAGCTTGTCCTTAATTGCTTCTGGGCAGCCCCAGCATTTT

v_gene: TRBV5-6
j_gene: TRBJ2-7
d_gene: .
abundance: .
CDR3aa: CASSFRARAIYEQYF
CDR3nt: TGTGCCAGCAGCTTTCGTGCTAGGGCAATCTACGAGCAGTACTTC